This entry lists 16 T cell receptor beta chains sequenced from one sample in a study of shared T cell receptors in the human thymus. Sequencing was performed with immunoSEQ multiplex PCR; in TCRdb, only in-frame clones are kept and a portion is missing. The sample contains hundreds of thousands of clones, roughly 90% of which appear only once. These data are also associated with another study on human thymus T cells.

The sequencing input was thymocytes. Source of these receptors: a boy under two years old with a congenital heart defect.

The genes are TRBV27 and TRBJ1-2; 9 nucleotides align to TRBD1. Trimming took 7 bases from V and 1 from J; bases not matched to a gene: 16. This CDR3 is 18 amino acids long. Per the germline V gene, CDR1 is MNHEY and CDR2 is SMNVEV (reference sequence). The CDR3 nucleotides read TGTGCCAGCACTCCCCGGCGGGGTACAGGGGGCGATAACTATGGCTACACCTTC. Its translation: CASTPRRGTGGDNYGYTF.

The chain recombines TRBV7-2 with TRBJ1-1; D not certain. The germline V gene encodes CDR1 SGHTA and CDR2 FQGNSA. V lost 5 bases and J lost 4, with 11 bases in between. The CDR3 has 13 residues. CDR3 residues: CASSPRLSTEAFF. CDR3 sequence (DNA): TGTGCCAGCAGCCCCCGCTTGAGCACTGAAGCTTTCTTT. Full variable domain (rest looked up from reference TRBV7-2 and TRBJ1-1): GAGVSQSPSNKVTEKGKDVELRCDPISGHTALYWYRQSLGQGLEFLIYFQGNSAPDKSGLPSDRFSAERTGGSVSTLTIQRTQQEDSAVYLCASSPRLSTEAFFGQGTRLTVV.

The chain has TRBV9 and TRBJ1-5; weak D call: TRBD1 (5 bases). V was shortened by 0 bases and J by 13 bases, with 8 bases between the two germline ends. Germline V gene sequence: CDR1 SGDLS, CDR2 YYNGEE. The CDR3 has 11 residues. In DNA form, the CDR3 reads TGTGCCAGCAGCGTAGAGGAGGGGCAGCATTTT. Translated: CASSVEEGQHF.

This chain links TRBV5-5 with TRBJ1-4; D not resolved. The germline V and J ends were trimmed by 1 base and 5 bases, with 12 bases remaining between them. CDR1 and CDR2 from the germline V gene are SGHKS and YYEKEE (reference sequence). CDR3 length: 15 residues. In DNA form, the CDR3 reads TGTGCCAGCAGCTTGATCGCGGCCGGGAATGAAAAACTGTTTTTT. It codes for CASSLIAAGNEKLFF. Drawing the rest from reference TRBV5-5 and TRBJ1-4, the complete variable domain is DAGVTQSPTHLIKTRGQQVTLRCSPISGHKSVSWYQQVLGQGPQFIFQYYEKEERGRGNFPDRFSARQFPNYSSELNVNALLLGDSALYLCASSLIAAGNEKLFFGSGTQLSVL.

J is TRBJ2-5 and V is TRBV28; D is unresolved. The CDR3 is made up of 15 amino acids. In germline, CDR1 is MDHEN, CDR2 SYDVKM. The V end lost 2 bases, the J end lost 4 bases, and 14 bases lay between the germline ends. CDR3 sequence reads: CASSLRSTVGETQYF. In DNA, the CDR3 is TGTGCCAGCAGTTTAAGGAGTACGGTAGGAGAGACCCAGTACTTC.

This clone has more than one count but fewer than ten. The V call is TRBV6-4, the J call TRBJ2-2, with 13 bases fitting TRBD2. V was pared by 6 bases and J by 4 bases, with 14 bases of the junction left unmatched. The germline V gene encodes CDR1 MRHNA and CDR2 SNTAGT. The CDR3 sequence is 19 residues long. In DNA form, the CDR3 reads TGTGCCAGCAGCCCCAATACCGGGACTAGCGGGACTAGCACCGGGGAGCTGTTTTTT. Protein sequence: CASSPNTGTSGTSTGELFF.

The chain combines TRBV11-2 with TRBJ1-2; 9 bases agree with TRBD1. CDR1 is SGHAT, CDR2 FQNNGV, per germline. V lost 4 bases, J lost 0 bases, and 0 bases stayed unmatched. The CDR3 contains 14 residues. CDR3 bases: TGTGCCAGCAGCTGGACAGGGGCTAACTATGGCTACACCTTC. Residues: CASSWTGANYGYTF.

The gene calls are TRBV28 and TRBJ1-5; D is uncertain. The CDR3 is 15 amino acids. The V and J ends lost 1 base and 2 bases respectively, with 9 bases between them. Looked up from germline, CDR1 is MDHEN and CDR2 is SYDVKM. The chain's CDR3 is CASSLSLARNQPQHF. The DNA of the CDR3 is TGTGCCAGCAGTTTATCGCTGGCTCGCAATCAGCCCCAGCATTTT.

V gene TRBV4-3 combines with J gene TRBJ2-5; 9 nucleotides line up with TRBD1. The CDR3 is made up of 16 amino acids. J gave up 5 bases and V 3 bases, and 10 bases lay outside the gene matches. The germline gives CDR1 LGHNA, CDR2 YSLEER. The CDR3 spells CASSQARQGGAETQYF. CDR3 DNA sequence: TGCGCCAGCAGCCAGGCTAGACAGGGGGGCGCGGAGACCCAGTACTTC.

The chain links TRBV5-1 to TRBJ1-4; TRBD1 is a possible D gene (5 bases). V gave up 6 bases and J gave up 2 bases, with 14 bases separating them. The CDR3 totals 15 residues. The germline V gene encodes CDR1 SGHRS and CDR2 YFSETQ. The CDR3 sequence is CASTLVGGTNEKLFF. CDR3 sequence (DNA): TGCGCCAGCACCCTCGTGGGGGGGACTAATGAAAAACTGTTTTTT. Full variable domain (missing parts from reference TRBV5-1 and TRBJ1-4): KAGVTQTPRYLIKTRGQQVTLSCSPISGHRSVSWYQQTPGQGLQFLFEYFSETQRNKGNFPGRFSGRQFSNSRSEMNVSTLELGDSALYLCASTLVGGTNEKLFFGSGTQLSVL.

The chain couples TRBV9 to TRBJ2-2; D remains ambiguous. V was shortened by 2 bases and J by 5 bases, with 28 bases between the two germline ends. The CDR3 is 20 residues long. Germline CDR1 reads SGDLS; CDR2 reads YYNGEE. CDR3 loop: CASSVDEDQALRASTGELFF. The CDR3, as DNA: TGTGCCAGCAGCGTCGACGAAGATCAGGCTCTCCGCGCATCGACCGGGGAGCTGTTTTTT.

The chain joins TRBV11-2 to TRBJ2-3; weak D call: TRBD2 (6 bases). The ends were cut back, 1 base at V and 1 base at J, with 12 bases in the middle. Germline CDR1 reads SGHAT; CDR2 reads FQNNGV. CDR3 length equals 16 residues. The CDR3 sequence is CASSLAPPSGTDTQYF. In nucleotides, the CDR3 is TGTGCCAGCAGCTTAGCCCCACCTAGCGGCACAGATACGCAGTATTTT.

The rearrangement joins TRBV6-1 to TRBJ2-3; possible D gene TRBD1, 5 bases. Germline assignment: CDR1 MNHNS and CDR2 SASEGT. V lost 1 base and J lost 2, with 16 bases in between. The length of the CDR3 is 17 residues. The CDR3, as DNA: TGTGCCAGCAGTGAAGTGGACAAGGAACTACCCACAGATACGCAGTATTTT. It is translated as CASSEVDKELPTDTQYF.

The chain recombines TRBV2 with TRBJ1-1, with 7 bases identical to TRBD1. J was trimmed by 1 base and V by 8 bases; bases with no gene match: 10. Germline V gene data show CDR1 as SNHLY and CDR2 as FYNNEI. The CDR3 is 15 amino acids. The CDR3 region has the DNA TGTGCCAGCGGGGATACGGGACAGAGGAACACTGAAGCTTTCTTT. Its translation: CASGDTGQRNTEAFF.

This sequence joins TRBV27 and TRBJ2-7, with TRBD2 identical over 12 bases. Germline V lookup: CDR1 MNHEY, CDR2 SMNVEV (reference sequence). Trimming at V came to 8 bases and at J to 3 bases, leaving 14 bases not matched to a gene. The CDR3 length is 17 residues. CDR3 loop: CASAVNDGLAGLYEQYF. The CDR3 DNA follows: TGTGCCAGCGCCGTAAATGATGGACTAGCGGGACTCTACGAGCAGTACTTC.

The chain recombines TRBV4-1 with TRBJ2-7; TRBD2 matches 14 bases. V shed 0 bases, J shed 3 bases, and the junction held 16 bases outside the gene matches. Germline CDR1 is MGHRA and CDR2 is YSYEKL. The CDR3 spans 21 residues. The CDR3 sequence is CASSQEPKRLAGGPYLYEQYF. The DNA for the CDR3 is TGCGCCAGCAGCCAAGAGCCCAAGAGACTAGCGGGAGGGCCCTACCTCTACGAGCAGTACTTC.